This T cell receptor (beta chain) originates from a study of Graves' ophthalmopathy and Graves' hyperthyroidism. CDR1 ENHRY and CDR2 SYGVKD come from the germline V gene. The CDR3 length is 13 residues. General study results and limits: Blood contained most expanded thyroid clonotypes exceeding 0.001 frequency.

This clonotype showed up just a few times. Its antigen is not identified. A read error may account for a junction end that differs from germline. Amplified TCR beta CDR3 regions were obtained using RNA transcripts as template. Investigators did first-round RT-PCR with HTBI primers, then second-round multiplex PCR. TCRdb itself ran the multiplex PCR reads through MiXCR, one entry per CDR3 protein. Here the sample spans around 1.1 million distinct CDR3 sequences, around a third being singletons. The sequence derives from an adult man with Graves' hyperthyroidism. Sample: peripheral blood or thyroid tissue (not recorded which). The rearrangement links TRBV10-3 to TRBJ1-4; the D gene is possibly TRBD1 (5 bases). DNA for the CDR3: TGTGCCAGCAGTACCGACAGCTGGGAAAAACTGTTTTTT. It translates to CASSTDSWEKLFF.